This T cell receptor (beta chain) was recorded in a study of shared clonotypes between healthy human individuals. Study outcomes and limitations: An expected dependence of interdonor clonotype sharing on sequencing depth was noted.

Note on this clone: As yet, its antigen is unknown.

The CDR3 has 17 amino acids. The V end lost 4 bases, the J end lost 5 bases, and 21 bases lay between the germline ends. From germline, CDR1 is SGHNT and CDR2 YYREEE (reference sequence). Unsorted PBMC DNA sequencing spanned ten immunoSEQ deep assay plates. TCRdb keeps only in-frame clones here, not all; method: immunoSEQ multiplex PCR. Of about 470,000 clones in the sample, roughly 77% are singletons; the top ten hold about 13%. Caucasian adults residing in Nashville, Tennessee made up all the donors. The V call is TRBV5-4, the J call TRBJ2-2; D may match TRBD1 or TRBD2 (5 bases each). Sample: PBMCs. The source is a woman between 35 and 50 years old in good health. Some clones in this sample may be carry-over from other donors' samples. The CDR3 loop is CASSPAGTAGRTGELFF. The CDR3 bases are TGTGCCAGCAGCCCTGCCGGGACCGCCGGGCGTACCGGGGAGCTGTTTTTT.